This record concerns one TCR beta chain sequence. What it binds is not known. The source of the sample is a study of cytomegalovirus exposure and HLA in healthy donors. General observations from the study: In vitro, a few CMV-associated chains proved specific for CMV antigens. TCR beta V- and J-gene trimming was later associated with a missense DCLRE1C variant.

Use of 60 Vbeta and 13 Jbeta primers characterized the PCR. The assay was immunoSEQ multiplex PCR, and TCRdb's table has in-frame clones only and misses some. This sample yields about 180,000 clones, of which more than 75% are seen a single time; 1.5% belongs to the top ten. The trim removed 5 bases at V and 7 bases at J, leaving 10 bases unmatched. Germline V lookup: CDR1 SGHAT, CDR2 FQNNGV. This CDR3 spans 14 amino acids. This TCR was sampled from a man aged 35 to 55 in good health and CMV-seronegative. This rearrangement joins TRBV11-2 to TRBJ1-1, with 7 bases aligning to TRBD1. Sequencing was done on a sample of PBMCs. The CDR3 protein is CASSQYRGEGEAFF. The CDR3 coding sequence is TGTGCCAGCAGCCAATACAGGGGCGAGGGTGAAGCTTTCTTT.